Listed below are T cell receptor beta chains from one sample, sequenced in a study of shared clonotypes between healthy human individuals. Data came from immunoSEQ multiplex PCR; TCRdb stores just in-frame clones and leaves some out. The sample consists of 1,400,000 or so clones, just under 99% of them appearing once. Sequencing was carried out using naive CD4+ T cells sorted from blood. The receptors derive from a man in his thirties or forties in good health. CDR3s include the opening cysteine and the closing phenylalanine or tryptophan. The order of the fields is J gene, V gene, clone size, D gene, CDR3 DNA, CDR3 protein. The D gene is left open where the match is weak. The size field is filled for only some rows; it gives once, few, many or a size class.

TRBJ1-2	TRBV15	-	-	TGTGCCACCAGCAGAGATAAAGGACAGTATACACTAAACTATGGCTACACCTTC	CATSRDKGQYTLNYGYTF
TRBJ2-1	TRBV11-2	-	-	TGTGCCAGCAGCCCCAAGGCGTGGGGTTCCTACAATGAGCAGTTCTTC	CASSPKAWGSYNEQFF
TRBJ2-7	TRBV5-6	-	TRBD1	TGTGCCAGCAGCCTAAGACAGGGGAGATACGAGCAGTACTTC	CASSLRQGRYEQYF
TRBJ2-7	TRBV4-1	-	-	TGCGCCAGCAGCCAACGTGGGGCTCTTAGCCTCTACGAGCAGTACTTC	CASSQRGALSLYEQYF
TRBJ2-1	TRBV12-1	-	-	TGTGCCAGCAGCTTAGATTACAGGAGGGGCAATGAGCAGTTCTTC	CASSLDYRRGNEQFF
TRBJ2-6	TRBV5-1	-	TRBD2	TGCGCCAGCAGCTTGGCCACGGGGGGAGAGGCCAACGTCCTGACTTTC	CASSLATGGEANVLTF
TRBJ2-1	TRBV18	-	TRBD2	TGTGCCAGCTCACCCTTCCCCGGGGGGAGCTCCTACAATGAGCAGTTCTTC	CASSPFPGGSSYNEQFF
TRBJ2-1	TRBV11-3	-	TRBD1	TGTGCCAGCAGCGCGGACAGGTCAGACAATGAGCAGTTCTTC	CASSADRSDNEQFF
TRBJ1-4	TRBV7-9	few	-	TGTGCCAGCACCTTACCGGACTGGGACCGTGAGAATGAAAAACTGTTTTTT	CASTLPDWDRENEKLFF
TRBJ2-3	TRBV5-4	-	-	TGTGCCAGCAGCTTGGAGCCCAACAGGGGCACAGATACGCAGTATTTT	CASSLEPNRGTDTQYF
TRBJ2-7	TRBV7-9	-	TRBD2	TGTGCCAGCAGCTCGATTCGGGGAGGGTTTTCCTACGAGCAGTACTTC	CASSSIRGGFSYEQYF
TRBJ2-5	TRBV7-3	-	-	TGTGCCAGCAGCTTAACGAGTGAGCTCGGTGGGACCCAGTACTTC	CASSLTSELGGTQYF
TRBJ2-2	TRBV11-1	-	-	TGTGCCAGCAGCGAAGGGTATTTTAACACCGGGGAGCTGTTTTTT	CASSEGYFNTGELFF
TRBJ1-2	TRBV19	-	TRBD1	TGTGCCAGTAGTCCGTCTGTTATTGGACAGGGATATGGCTACACCTTC	CASSPSVIGQGYGYTF
TRBJ2-3	TRBV7-2	-	-	TGTGCCAGCAGCTCAGGTATCAGAGATACGCAGTATTTT	CASSSGIRDTQYF
TRBJ2-7	TRBV15	-	TRBD1	TGTGCCACCAGCAGAGCCGGACAGGGGGCGGACGAGCAGTACTTC	CATSRAGQGADEQYF
TRBJ1-5	TRBV18	once	TRBD1	TGTGCCAGCTCACCCGGACAGGGGGCGATGCAGCATTTT	CASSPGQGAMQHF
TRBJ1-5	TRBV7-2	-	-	TGTGCCAGCAGCTTAGGGGGGGCCAATCAGCCCCAGCATTTT	CASSLGGANQPQHF
TRBJ2-5	TRBV5-6	-	-	TGTGCCAGCAGCCCTCAAGAGGCAGGGTGGGTAGAGACCCAGTACTTC	CASSPQEAGWVETQYF
TRBJ1-1	TRBV7-2	-	TRBD1	TGTGCCAGCAGCTTAGGGCCCCCGACAGGGGGCACTGAAGCTTTCTTT	CASSLGPPTGGTEAFF
TRBJ1-5	TRBV19	-	-	TGTGCCAGTAGTATCAACCCTCTCCACGGAAGAGGCAATCAGCCCCAGCATTTT	CASSINPLHGRGNQPQHF
TRBJ1-2	TRBV2	once	-	TGTGCCAGCAGTAATGGCGCAAACTATGGCTACACCTTC	CASSNGANYGYTF
TRBJ2-3	TRBV29-1	-	-	TGCAGCGCTAGGCCGGGCGGGACCTCCACAGATACGCAGTATTTT	CSARPGGTSTDTQYF
TRBJ1-4	TRBV30	-	-	TGTGCCTGGAGTGTCCGGAGGGGGTATGAAAAACTGTTTTTT	CAWSVRRGYEKLFF
TRBJ2-7	TRBV9	-	TRBD2	TGTGCCAGCAGCGCCGGACTAGCGGGTCACGAGCAGTACTTC	CASSAGLAGHEQYF
TRBJ2-7	TRBV7-8	-	-	TGTGCCAGCAGCTTAGCTGCGGGCTACGAGCAGTACTTC	CASSLAAGYEQYF
TRBJ1-4	TRBV15	-	-	TGTGCCACCAGCAGAGACAGGACCCGGCTGTTTTTT	CATSRDRTRLFF
TRBJ2-5	TRBV12-5	-	TRBD1	TGTGCTAGTGGTTTGTCCCAGGGGGCTGAGACCCAGTACTTC	CASGLSQGAETQYF
TRBJ2-3	TRBV5-1	-	-	TGCGCCAGCAGCCCAGATTTAGCGGGCACAGATACGCAGTATTTT	CASSPDLAGTDTQYF
TRBJ2-7	TRBV27	-	-	TGTGCCAGCAGGCATCCGGGTCTCCCCTACGAGCAGTACTTC	CASRHPGLPYEQYF
TRBJ2-1	TRBV7-3	-	TRBD2	TGTGCCAGCAGCTTGGGAGGGAGGACCGGCAATGAGCAGTTCTTC	CASSLGGRTGNEQFF
TRBJ2-2	TRBV5-4	-	TRBD2	TGTGCCAGCAGAACCGGGACTAGCGGGATGAACACCGGGGAGCTGTTTTTT	CASRTGTSGMNTGELFF
TRBJ2-7	TRBV11-2	-	-	TGTGCCAGCAGCCCCTCTCACCAGGCAGAGCAGTACTTC	CASSPSHQAEQYF
TRBJ1-5	TRBV5-1	-	-	TGCGCCAGCAGCTTGGTTCCCGGGGAAAACCAGCCCCAGCATTTT	CASSLVPGENQPQHF
TRBJ1-1	TRBV5-4	-	TRBD1	TGTGCCAGCAGTCATGACAGGGACACTGAAGCTTTCTTT	CASSHDRDTEAFF
TRBJ2-1	TRBV11-2	-	-	TGTGCCAGCAGCCTCCCCGAGGGGGGTTACAATGAGCAGTTCTTC	CASSLPEGGYNEQFF
TRBJ2-7	TRBV28	-	-	TGTGCCAGTCAAAGAGGTGGCGCGTCCTACGAGCAGTACTTC	CASQRGGASYEQYF
TRBJ2-7	TRBV5-4	-	TRBD2	TGTGCCAGCAGCTCGGGGACTAGCGGGAGAAATGAGCAGTACTTC	CASSSGTSGRNEQYF
TRBJ2-3	TRBV5-1	-	-	TGCGCCAGCAGCATCCCCCCGAGTGCGCAGTATTTT	CASSIPPSAQYF
TRBJ1-2	TRBV30	-	-	TGTGCCTGGAGTGCAGGGTTACAACCTACCCAGGATTACTATGGCTACACCTTC	CAWSAGLQPTQDYYGYTF
TRBJ2-7	TRBV6-5	-	TRBD2	TGTGCCAGCAGCAGAGATAGCGGGTACTCCTACGAGCAGTACTTC	CASSRDSGYSYEQYF
TRBJ1-1	TRBV9	-	-	TGTGCCAGCCGGGGAATGAACACTGAAGCTTTCTTT	CASRGMNTEAFF
TRBJ2-3	TRBV29-1	once	-	TGCAGCGTTAAAAGTCAGTGGCCCCCAGATACGCAGTATTTT	CSVKSQWPPDTQYF
TRBJ2-7	TRBV25-1	-	TRBD2	TGTGCCAGCAGTGGACTAGCGGGAGTACGGGAGCAGTACTTC	CASSGLAGVREQYF
TRBJ2-7	TRBV7-2	few	-	TGTGCCAGCAGCGTTCAGATTCGCTACGAGCAGTACTTC	CASSVQIRYEQYF
TRBJ2-7	TRBV5-4	-	-	TGTGCCAGCAGCTCCTCACGACAGAGCTCCTACGAGCAGTACTTC	CASSSSRQSSYEQYF
TRBJ1-5	TRBV19	-	-	TGTGCCGGCGGTGGAGGGGGATCTCAGCCCCAGCATTTT	CAGGGGGSQPQHF
TRBJ2-7	TRBV14	-	-	TGTGCCAGCAGCCAAGATCCTTCTAGCGTCTCCGAGCAGTACTTC	CASSQDPSSVSEQYF
TRBJ2-5	TRBV5-1	few	-	TGCGCCAGCAGCTTGGAGTACCAAGAGACCCAGTACTTC	CASSLEYQETQYF
TRBJ2-5	TRBV7-6	-	TRBD2	TGTGCCAGCAGCTCGACTAGCGGAGTGCTCGGGGAGACCCAGTACTTC	CASSSTSGVLGETQYF
TRBJ2-1	TRBV7-6	-	TRBD2	TGTGCCAGCAGCTTACTTAGCGGGAGGAGCAACAATGAGCAGTTCTTC	CASSLLSGRSNNEQFF
TRBJ2-2	TRBV5-1	-	TRBD2	TGCGCCAGCAGCCCAGGACTAGCGGGAATCACCGGGGAGCTGTTTTTT	CASSPGLAGITGELFF